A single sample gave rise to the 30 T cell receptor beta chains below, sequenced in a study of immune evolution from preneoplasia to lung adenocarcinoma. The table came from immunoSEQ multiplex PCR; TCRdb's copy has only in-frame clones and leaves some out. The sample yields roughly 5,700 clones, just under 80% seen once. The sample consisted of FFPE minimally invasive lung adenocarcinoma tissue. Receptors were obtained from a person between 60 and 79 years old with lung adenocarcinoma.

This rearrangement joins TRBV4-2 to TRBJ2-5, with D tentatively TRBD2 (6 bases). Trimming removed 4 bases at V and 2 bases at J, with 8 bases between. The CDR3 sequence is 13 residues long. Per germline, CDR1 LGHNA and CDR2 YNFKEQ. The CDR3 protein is CASSPRGQETQYF. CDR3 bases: TGTGCCAGCAGCCCCCGGGGGCAAGAGACCCAGTACTTC.

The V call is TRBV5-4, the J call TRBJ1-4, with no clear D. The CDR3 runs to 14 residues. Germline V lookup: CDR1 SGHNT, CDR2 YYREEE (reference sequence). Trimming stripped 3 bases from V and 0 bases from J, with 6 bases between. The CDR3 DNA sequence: TGTGCCAGCAGCTCACCACCAACTAATGAAAAACTGTTTTTT. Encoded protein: CASSSPPTNEKLFF. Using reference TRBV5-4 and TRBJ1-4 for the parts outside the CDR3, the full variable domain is ETGVTQSPTHLIKTRGQQVTLRCSSQSGHNTVSWYQQALGQGPQFIFQYYREEENGRGNFPPRFSGLQFPNYSSELNVNALELDDSALYLCASSSPPTNEKLFFGSGTQLSVL.

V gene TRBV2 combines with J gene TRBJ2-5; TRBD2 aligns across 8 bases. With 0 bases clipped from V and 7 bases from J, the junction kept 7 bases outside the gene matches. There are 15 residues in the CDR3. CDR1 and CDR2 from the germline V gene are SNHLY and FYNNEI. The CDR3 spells CASSEARGDKATQYF. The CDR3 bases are TGTGCCAGCAGTGAAGCGCGGGGGGACAAGGCGACCCAGTACTTC.

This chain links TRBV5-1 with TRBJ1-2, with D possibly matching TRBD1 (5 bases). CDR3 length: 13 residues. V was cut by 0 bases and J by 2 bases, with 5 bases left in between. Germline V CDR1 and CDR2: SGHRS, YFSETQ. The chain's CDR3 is CASSLAGNYGYTF. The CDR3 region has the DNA TGCGCCAGCAGCTTGGCAGGGAACTATGGCTACACCTTC.

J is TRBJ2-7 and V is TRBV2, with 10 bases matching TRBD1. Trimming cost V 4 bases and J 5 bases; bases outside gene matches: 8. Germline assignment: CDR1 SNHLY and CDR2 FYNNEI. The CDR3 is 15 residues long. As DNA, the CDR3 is TGTGCCAGCAGTGCGGCGGGACAGGGGTTCCACGAGCAGTACTTC. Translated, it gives CASSAAGQGFHEQYF.

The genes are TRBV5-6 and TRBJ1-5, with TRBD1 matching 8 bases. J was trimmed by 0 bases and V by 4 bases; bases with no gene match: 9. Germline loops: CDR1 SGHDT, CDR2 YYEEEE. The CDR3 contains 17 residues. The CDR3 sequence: CASSARRDRYSNQPQHF. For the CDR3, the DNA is TGTGCCAGCAGCGCCCGCCGGGACAGGTATAGCAATCAGCCCCAGCATTTT.

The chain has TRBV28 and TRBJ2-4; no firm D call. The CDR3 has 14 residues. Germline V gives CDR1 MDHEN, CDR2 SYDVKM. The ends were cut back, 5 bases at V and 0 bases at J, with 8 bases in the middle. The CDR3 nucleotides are TGTGCCAGCAGTGCCGACATAGCCAAAAACATTCAGTACTTC. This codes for CASSADIAKNIQYF.

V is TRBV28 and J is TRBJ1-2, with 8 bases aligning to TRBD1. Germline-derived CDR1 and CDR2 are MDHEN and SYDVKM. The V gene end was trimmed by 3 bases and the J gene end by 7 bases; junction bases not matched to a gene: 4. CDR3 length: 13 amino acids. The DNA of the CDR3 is TGTGCCAGCAGTTTTCCCGGGACAGGTGGCTACACCTTC. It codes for CASSFPGTGGYTF.

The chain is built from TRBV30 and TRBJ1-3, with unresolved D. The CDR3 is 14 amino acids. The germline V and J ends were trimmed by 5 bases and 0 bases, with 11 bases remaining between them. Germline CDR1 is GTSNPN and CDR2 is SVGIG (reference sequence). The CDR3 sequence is CAWHSPISGNTIYF. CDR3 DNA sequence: TGTGCCTGGCATTCACCTATCTCTGGAAACACCATATATTTT.

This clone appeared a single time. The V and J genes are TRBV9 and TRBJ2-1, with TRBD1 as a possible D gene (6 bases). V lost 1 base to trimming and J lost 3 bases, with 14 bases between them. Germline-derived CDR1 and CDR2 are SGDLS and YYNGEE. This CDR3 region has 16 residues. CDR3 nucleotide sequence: TGTGCCAGCAGCGTAATGCAGGGACAACTCTACAATGAGCAGTTCTTC. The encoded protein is CASSVMQGQLYNEQFF.

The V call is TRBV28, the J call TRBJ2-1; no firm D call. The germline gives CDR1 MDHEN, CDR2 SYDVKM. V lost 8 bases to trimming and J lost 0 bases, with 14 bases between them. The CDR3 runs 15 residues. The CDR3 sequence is CASLQSAFSYNEQFF. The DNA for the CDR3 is TGTGCCAGCCTCCAGAGCGCCTTCTCCTACAATGAGCAGTTCTTC.

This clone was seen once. CDR3 coding DNA: TGTGCCAGTAGCCTTTTTGGGACAGGGGCGTTTTCCGAGCAGTACTTC. It specifies CASSLFGTGAFSEQYF. The chain has TRBV19 and TRBJ2-7; 10 bases line up with TRBD1. This CDR3 spans 16 amino acids. The germline V gene encodes CDR1 LNHDA and CDR2 SQIVND (reference sequence). J gave up 6 bases and V 6 bases, and 14 bases lay outside the gene matches.

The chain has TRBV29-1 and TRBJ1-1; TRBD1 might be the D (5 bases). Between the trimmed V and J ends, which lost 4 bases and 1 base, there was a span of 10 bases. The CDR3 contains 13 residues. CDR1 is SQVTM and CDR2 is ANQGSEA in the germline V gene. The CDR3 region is CSVGKTGNTEAFF. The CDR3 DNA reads TGCAGCGTTGGGAAAACAGGGAACACTGAAGCTTTCTTT.

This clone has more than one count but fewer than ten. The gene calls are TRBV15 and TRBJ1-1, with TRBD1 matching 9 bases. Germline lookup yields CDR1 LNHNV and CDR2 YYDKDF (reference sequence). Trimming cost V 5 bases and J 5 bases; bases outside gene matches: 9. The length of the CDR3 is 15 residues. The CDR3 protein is CATSSIQGASTEAFF. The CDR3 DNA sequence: TGTGCCACCAGCTCTATACAGGGGGCGTCAACTGAAGCTTTCTTT.

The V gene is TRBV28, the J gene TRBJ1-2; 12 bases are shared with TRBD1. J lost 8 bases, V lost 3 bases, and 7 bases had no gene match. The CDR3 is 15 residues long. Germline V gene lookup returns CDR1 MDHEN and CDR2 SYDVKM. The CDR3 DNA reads TGTGCCAGCAGTTTTCGGGACAGGGGGCCGGGGGGCTACACCTTC. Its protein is CASSFRDRGPGGYTF.

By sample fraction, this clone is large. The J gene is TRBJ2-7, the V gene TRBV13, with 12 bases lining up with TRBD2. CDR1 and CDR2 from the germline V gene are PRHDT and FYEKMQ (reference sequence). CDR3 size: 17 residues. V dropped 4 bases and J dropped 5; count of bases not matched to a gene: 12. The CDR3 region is CASSSPGLAGFRHEQYF. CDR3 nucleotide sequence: TGTGCCAGCAGCTCGCCGGGACTAGCGGGTTTCAGACACGAGCAGTACTTC.

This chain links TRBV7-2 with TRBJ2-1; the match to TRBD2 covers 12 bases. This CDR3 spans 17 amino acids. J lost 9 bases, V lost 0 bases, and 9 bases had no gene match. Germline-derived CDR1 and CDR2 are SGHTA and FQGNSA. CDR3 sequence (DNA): TGTGCCAGCAGCTTAGCGCACCGACTAGCGGGAGACCTTGAGCAGTTCTTC. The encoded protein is CASSLAHRLAGDLEQFF.

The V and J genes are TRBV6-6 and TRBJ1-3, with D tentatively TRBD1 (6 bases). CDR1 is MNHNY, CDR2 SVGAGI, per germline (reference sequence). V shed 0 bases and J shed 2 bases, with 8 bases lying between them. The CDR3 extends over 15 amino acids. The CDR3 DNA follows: TGTGCCAGCAGTTACTCGACAGGCGCTGGAAACACCATATATTTT. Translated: CASSYSTGAGNTIYF.

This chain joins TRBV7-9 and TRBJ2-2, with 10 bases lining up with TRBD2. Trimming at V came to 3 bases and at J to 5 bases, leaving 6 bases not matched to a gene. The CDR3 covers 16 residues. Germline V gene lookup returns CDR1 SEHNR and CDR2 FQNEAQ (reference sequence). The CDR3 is CASSFISGRITGELFF. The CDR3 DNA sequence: TGTGCCAGCAGCTTTATTAGCGGGAGGATTACCGGGGAGCTGTTTTTT.

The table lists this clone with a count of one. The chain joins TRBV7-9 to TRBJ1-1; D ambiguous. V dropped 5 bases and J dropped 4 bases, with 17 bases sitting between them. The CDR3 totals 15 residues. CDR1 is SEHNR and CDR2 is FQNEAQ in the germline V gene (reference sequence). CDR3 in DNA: TGTGCCAGCAGCCCCTGGGCTTCGATGTCCACTGAAGCTTTCTTT. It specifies CASSPWASMSTEAFF.

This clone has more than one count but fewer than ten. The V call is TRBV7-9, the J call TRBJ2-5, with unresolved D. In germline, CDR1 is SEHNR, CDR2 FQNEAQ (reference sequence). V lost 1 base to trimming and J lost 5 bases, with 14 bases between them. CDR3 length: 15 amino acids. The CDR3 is CASSLVRSAGETQYF. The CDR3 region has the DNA TGTGCCAGCAGCTTAGTGCGAAGCGCTGGGGAGACCCAGTACTTC. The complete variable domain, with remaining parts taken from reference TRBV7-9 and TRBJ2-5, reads DTGVSQNPRHKITKRGQNVTFRCDPISEHNRLYWYRQTLGQGPEFLTYFQNEAQLEKSRLLSDRFSAERPKGSFSTLEIQRTEQGDSAMYLCASSLVRSAGETQYFGPGTRLLVL.

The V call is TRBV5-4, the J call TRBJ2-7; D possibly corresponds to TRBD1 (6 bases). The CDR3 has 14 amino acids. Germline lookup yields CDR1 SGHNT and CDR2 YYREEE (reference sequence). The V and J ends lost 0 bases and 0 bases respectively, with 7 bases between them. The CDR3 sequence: CASSLGTASYEQYF. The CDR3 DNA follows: TGTGCCAGCAGCTTGGGGACAGCCTCCTACGAGCAGTACTTC.

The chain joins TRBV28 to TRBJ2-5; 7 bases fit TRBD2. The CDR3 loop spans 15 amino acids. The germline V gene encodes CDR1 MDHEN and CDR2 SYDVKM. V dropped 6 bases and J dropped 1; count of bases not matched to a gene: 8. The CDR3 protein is CASSTGLGSQETQYF. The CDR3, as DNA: TGTGCCAGCAGCACCGGACTAGGCAGCCAAGAGACCCAGTACTTC.

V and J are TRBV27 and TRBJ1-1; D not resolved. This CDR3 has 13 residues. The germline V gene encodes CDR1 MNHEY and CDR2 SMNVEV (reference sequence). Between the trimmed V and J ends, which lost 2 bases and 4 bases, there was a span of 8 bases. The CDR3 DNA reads TGTGCCAGCAGTTTAGGAGCTATCACTGAAGCTTTCTTT. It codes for CASSLGAITEAFF.

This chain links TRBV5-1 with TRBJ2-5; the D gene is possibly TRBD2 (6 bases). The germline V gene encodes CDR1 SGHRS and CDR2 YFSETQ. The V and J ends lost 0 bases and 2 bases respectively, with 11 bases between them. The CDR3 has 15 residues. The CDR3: CASSLDGRGQETQYF. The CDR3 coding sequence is TGCGCCAGCAGCTTGGACGGACGGGGGCAAGAGACCCAGTACTTC.

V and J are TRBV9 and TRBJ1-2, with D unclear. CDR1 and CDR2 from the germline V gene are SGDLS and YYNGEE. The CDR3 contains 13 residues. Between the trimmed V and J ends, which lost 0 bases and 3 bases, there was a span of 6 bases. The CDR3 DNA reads TGTGCCAGCAGCGTAGAGTCAGACTATGGCTACACCTTC. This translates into CASSVESDYGYTF.

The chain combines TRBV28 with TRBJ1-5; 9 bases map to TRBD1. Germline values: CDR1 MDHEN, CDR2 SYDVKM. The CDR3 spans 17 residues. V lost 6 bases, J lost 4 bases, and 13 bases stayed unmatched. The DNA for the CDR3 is TGTGCCAGCAGATACCCTACCGGGACAGGGATAAATCAGCCCCAGCATTTT. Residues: CASRYPTGTGINQPQHF.

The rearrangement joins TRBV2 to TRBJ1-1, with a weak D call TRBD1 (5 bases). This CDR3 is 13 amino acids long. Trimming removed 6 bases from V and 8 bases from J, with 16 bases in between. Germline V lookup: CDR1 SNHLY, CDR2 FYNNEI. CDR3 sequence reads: CASRDTRGSEAFF. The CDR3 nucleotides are TGTGCCAGCAGGGATACAAGGGGATCCGAAGCTTTCTTT.

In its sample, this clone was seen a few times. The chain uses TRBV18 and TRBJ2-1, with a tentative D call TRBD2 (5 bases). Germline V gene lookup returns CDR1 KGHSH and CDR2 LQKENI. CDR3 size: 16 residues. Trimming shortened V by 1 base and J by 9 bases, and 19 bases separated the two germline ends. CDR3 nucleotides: TGTGCCAGCTCACCACGCCACGGGAAGGTCACCAGTGAGCAGTTCTTC. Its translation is CASSPRHGKVTSEQFF.

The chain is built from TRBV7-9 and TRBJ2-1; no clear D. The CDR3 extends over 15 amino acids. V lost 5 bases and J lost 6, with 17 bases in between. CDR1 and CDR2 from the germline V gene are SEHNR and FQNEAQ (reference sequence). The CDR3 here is CASSPNLKGRNEQFF. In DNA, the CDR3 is TGTGCCAGCAGCCCCAACCTCAAAGGGCGCAATGAGCAGTTCTTC. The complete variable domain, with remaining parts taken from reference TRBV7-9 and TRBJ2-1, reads DTGVSQNPRHKITKRGQNVTFRCDPISEHNRLYWYRQTLGQGPEFLTYFQNEAQLEKSRLLSDRFSAERPKGSFSTLEIQRTEQGDSAMYLCASSPNLKGRNEQFFGPGTRLTVL.